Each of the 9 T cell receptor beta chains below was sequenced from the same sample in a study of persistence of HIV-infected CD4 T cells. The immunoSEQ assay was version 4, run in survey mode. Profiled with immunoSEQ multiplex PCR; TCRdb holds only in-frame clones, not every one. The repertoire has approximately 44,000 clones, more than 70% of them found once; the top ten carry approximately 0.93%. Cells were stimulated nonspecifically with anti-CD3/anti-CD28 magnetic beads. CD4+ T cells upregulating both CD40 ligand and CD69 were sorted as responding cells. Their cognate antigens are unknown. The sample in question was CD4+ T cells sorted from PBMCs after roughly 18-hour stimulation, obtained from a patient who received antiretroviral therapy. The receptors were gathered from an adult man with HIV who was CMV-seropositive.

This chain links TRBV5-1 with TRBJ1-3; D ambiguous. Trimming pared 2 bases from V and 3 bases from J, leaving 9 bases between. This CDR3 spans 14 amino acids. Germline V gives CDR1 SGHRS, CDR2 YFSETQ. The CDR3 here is CASSFGDFGNTIYF. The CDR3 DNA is TGCGCCAGCAGCTTCGGGGATTTTGGAAACACCATATATTTT.

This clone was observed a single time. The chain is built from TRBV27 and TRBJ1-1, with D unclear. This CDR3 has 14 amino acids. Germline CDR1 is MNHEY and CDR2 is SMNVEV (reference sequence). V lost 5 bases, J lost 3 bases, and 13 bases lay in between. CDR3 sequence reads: CASSLRTRDTEAFF. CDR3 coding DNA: TGTGCCAGCAGTCTCCGGACGAGGGACACTGAAGCTTTCTTT.

The CDR3 sequence: CATLGNPPATDTQYF. CDR3 bases: TGTGCCACCCTAGGAAATCCGCCAGCCACAGATACGCAGTATTTT. This rearrangement joins TRBV19 to TRBJ2-3; the D is unclear. With 10 bases removed from V and 2 bases from J, the gap between germline ends came to 19 bases. This CDR3 comprises 15 residues. Germline values: CDR1 LNHDA, CDR2 SQIVND (reference sequence). Supplemented by reference TRBV19 and TRBJ2-3, the full variable domain reads DGGITQSPKYLFRKEGQNVTLSCEQNLNHDAMYWYRQDPGQGLRLIYYSQIVNDFQKGDIAEGYSVSREKKESFPLTVTSAQKNPTAFYLCATLGNPPATDTQYFGPGTRLTVL.

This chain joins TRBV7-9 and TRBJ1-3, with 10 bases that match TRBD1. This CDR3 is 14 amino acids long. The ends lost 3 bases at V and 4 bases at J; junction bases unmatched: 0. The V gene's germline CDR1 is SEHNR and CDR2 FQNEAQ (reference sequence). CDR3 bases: TGTGCCAGCAGCTTGGGACAGGGGGGAAACACCATATATTTT. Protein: CASSLGQGGNTIYF.

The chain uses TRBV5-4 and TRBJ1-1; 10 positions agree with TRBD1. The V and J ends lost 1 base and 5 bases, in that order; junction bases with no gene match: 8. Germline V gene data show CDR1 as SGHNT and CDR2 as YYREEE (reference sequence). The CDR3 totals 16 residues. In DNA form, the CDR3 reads TGTGCCAGCAGCTTGAGGGACAGGGGACTGGGGACTGAAGCTTTCTTT. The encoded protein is CASSLRDRGLGTEAFF.

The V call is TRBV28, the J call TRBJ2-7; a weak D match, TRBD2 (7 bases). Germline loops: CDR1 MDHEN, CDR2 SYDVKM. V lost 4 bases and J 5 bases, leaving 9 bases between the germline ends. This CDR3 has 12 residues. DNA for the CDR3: TGTGCCAGCAGTTGGGGGGGCCACGAGCAGTACTTC. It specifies CASSWGGHEQYF.

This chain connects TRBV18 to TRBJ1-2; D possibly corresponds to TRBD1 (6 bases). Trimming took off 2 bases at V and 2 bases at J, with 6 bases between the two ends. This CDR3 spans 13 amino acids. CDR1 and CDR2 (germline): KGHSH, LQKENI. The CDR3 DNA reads TGTGCCAGCTCACCAGACAGGAACTATGGCTACACCTTC. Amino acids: CASSPDRNYGYTF.

CDR3 nucleotides: TGTGCCTGGAGTCTACAGGTTTCTGGGGCCAACGTCCTGACTTTC. It is translated as CAWSLQVSGANVLTF. This rearrangement joins TRBV30 to TRBJ2-6, with D possibly matching TRBD1 (5 bases). This CDR3 is built from 15 residues. Germline lookup yields CDR1 GTSNPN and CDR2 SVGIG (reference sequence). The V and J ends lost 2 bases and 1 base respectively, with 9 bases between them.

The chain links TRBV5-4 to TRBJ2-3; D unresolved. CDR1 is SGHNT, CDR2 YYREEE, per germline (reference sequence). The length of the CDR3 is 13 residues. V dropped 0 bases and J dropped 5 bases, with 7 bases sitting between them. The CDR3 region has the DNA TGTGCCAGCAGCTTGGACAGAGAAGATACGCAGTATTTT. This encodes CASSLDREDTQYF. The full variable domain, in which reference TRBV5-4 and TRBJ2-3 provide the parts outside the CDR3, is ETGVTQSPTHLIKTRGQQVTLRCSSQSGHNTVSWYQQALGQGPQFIFQYYREEENGRGNFPPRFSGLQFPNYSSELNVNALELDDSALYLCASSLDREDTQYFGPGTRLTVL.